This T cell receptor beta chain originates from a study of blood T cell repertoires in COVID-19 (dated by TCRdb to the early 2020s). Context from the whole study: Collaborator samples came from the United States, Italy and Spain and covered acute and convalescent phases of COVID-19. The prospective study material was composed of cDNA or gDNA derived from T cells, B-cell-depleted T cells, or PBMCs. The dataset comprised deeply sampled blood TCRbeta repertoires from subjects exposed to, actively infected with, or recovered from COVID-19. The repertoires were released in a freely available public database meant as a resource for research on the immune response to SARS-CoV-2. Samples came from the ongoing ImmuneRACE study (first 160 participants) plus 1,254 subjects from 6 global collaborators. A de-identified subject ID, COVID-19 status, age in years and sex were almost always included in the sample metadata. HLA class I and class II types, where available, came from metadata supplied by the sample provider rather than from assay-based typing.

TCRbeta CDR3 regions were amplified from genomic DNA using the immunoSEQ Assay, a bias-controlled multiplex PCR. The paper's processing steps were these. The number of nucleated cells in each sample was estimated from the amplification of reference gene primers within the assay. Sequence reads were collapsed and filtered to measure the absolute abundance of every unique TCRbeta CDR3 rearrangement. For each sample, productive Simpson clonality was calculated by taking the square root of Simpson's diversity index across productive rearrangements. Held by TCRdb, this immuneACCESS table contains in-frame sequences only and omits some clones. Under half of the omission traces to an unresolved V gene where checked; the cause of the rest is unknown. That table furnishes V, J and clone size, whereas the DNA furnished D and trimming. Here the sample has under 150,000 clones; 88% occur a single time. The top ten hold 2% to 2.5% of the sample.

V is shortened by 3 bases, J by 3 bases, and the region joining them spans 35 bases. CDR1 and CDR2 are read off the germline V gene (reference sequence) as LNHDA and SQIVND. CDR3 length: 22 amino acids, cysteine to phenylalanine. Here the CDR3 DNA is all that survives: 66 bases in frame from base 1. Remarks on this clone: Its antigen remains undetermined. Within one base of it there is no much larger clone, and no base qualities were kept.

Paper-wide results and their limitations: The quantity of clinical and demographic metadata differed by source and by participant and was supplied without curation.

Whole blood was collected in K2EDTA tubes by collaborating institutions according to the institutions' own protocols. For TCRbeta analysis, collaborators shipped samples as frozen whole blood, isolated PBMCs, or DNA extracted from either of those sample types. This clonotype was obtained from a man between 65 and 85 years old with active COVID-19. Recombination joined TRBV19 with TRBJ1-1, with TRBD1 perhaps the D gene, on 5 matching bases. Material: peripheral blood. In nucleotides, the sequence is TGTGCCAGTAGTATGATCGGGGGACCGAACCCCCGAAGTCCCCTTTACCACACTGAAGCTTTCTTT. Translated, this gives CASSMIGGPNPRSPLYHTEAFF.